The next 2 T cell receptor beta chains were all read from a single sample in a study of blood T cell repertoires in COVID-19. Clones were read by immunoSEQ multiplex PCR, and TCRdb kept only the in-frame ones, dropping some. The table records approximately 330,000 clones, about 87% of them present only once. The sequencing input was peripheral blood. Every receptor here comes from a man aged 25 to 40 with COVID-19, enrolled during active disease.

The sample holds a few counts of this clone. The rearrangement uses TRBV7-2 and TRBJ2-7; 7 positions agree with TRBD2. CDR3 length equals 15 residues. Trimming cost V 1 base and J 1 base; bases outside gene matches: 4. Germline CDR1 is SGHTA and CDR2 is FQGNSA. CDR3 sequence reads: CASSLDASGSYEQYF. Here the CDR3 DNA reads TGTGCCAGCAGCTTAGACGCTAGCGGTTCCTACGAGCAGTACTTC.

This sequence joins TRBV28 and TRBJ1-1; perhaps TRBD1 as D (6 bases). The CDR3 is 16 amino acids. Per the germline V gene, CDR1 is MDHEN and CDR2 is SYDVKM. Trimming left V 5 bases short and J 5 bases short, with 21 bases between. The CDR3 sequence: CASSPYPTQGRTEAFF. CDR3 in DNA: TGTGCCAGCAGTCCTTACCCAACCCAGGGGCGTACTGAAGCTTTCTTT.